The next 8 T cell receptor beta chains were all read from a single sample in a study of identical twins. TCRdb re-analysed the 5' RACE reads in MiXCR, keeping a single row per CDR3 protein. The sample gives about 430,000 distinct CDR3 sequences, under 20% of which show up once; more than 10% is in the top ten. The sequenced sample consisted of naive T cells sorted from blood. The receptor set was obtained from a man in his fifties in good health.

Ten or more counts support this clonotype. The genes are TRBV20-1 and TRBJ2-5; D unclear. The CDR3 consists of 15 residues. V gave up 0 bases and J gave up 2 bases, with 13 bases separating them. Germline-derived CDR1 and CDR2 are DFQATT and SNEGSKA (reference sequence). CDR3 region: CSARDLKTEQETQYF. In DNA form, the CDR3 reads TGCAGTGCTAGAGACCTTAAAACGGAACAAGAGACCCAGTACTTC.

This clonotype has at least ten counts. The genes are TRBV5-1 and TRBJ2-7, with D unclear. Germline V gene sequence: CDR1 SGHRS, CDR2 YFSETQ. Trimming shortened V by 1 base and J by 6 bases, and 8 bases separated the two germline ends. The CDR3 sequence is 12 residues long. CDR3 residues: CASSLPGVEQYF. CDR3 nucleotide sequence: TGCGCCAGCAGCTTGCCTGGTGTCGAGCAGTACTTC.

This clonotype was found many times. The chain recombines TRBV7-9 with TRBJ2-1; 8 bases line up with TRBD1. The CDR3 spans 13 residues. The trim removed 3 bases at V and 10 bases at J, leaving 5 bases unmatched. Germline V gene lookup returns CDR1 SEHNR and CDR2 FQNEAQ (reference sequence). DNA for the CDR3: TGTGCCAGCAGCTTGGCAGGGGGCTGGGAGCAGTTCTTC. This codes for CASSLAGGWEQFF.

V and J are TRBV4-2 and TRBJ2-2; D remains unclear. CDR1 LGHNA and CDR2 YNFKEQ come from the germline V gene. Trimming removed 0 bases from V and 5 bases from J, with 7 bases in between. The CDR3 has 14 amino acids. The DNA for the CDR3 is TGTGCCAGCAGCCAAGATGATGGAACCGGGGAGCTGTTTTTT. Its protein is CASSQDDGTGELFF.

This rearrangement joins TRBV7-2 to TRBJ2-7; the match to TRBD2 covers 15 bases. CDR1 and CDR2 (germline): SGHTA, FQGNSA. Unmatched junction bases numbered 6, after V lost 0 bases and J lost 0 bases. The CDR3 has 19 residues. The CDR3 nucleotides read TGTGCCAGCAGCTTAGCCGGACTAGCGGGAGGGTGGTACTCCTACGAGCAGTACTTC. Translated, it gives CASSLAGLAGGWYSYEQYF.

This clonotype has a count of ten or more. The chain uses TRBV24-1 and TRBJ2-3; perhaps TRBD2 as D (7 bases). CDR1 KGHDR and CDR2 SFDVKD come from the germline V gene. V shed 3 bases and J shed 6 bases, with 12 bases lying between them. The CDR3 spans 14 residues. The CDR3 DNA sequence: TGTGCCACCAGTGATGTCAGGGGAGGGGATACGCAGTATTTT. It specifies CATSDVRGGDTQYF.

This chain uses TRBV11-2 with TRBJ2-1; D call uncertain. The CDR3 covers 15 residues. V was trimmed by 0 bases and J by 3 bases, leaving 9 bases between them. Per germline, CDR1 SGHAT and CDR2 FQNNGV. In nucleotides, the CDR3 is TGTGCCAGCAGCTTAGATCGCTTGGACTACAATGAGCAGTTCTTC. Residues: CASSLDRLDYNEQFF. Full variable domain (rest looked up from reference TRBV11-2 and TRBJ2-1): EAGVAQSPRYKIIEKRQSVAFWCNPISGHATLYWYQQILGQGPKLLIQFQNNGVVDDSQLPKDRFSAERLKGVDSTLKIQPAKLEDSAVYLCASSLDRLDYNEQFFGPGTRLTVL.

J is TRBJ2-1 and V is TRBV20-1; no definite D call. Trimming cost V 6 bases and J 3 bases, with 12 bases left between them. Germline-derived CDR1 and CDR2 are DFQATT and SNEGSKA (reference sequence). This CDR3 has 13 residues. The CDR3 DNA reads TGCAGTGCCAGTAGAGAAGGCTACAATGAGCAGTTCTTC. Encoded protein: CSASREGYNEQFF.